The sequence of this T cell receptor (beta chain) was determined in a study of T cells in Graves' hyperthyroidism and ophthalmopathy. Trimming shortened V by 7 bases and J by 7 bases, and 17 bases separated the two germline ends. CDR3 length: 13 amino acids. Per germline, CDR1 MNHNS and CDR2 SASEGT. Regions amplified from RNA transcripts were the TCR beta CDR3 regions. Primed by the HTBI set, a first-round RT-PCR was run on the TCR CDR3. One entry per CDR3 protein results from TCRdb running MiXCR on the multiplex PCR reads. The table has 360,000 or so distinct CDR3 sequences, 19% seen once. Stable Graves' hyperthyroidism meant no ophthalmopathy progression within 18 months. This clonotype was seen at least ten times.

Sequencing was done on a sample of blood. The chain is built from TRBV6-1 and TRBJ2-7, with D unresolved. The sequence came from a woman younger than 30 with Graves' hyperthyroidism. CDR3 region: CASTDSALGEQYF. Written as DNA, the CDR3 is TGTGCCAGCACCGACTCAGCTTTGGGAGAGCAGTACTTC.